The clone carrying this TCR beta chain was counted only a few times. The source of the sample is a study of blood T cell repertoires in COVID-19. Study processing details: Counts of nucleated cells, estimated from reference gene primer amplification, were obtained. TCRdb's copy holds only in-frame clones and misses some; the assay was immunoSEQ multiplex PCR. V, J and clone size are taken as reported in that table, and D and trimming were inferred from the DNA itself. The sample records a few hundred thousand clones, 75% to 90% being singletons. Participants' reported clinical history set cohort assignment. What the recovered Cohort 3 donors had was two negative PCRs, clearance, or symptom resolution. The sample taken for sequencing was PBMCs or T cells enriched from blood (not recorded which). The TCR sequence derives from a woman aged 45 to 65 who had recovered from COVID-19.

This chain's CDR3 is CASSIRVLNQPQHF. CDR3 bases: TGTGCCAGTAGTATCAGGGTCCTCAATCAGCCCCAGCATTTT. The chain has TRBV19 and TRBJ1-5; a weak D match, TRBD1 (5 bases). The germline CDR1 and CDR2 sequences are LNHDA and SQIVND (reference sequence). The germline V and J ends were trimmed by 3 bases and 3 bases, with 9 bases remaining between them. The length of the CDR3 is 14 residues.